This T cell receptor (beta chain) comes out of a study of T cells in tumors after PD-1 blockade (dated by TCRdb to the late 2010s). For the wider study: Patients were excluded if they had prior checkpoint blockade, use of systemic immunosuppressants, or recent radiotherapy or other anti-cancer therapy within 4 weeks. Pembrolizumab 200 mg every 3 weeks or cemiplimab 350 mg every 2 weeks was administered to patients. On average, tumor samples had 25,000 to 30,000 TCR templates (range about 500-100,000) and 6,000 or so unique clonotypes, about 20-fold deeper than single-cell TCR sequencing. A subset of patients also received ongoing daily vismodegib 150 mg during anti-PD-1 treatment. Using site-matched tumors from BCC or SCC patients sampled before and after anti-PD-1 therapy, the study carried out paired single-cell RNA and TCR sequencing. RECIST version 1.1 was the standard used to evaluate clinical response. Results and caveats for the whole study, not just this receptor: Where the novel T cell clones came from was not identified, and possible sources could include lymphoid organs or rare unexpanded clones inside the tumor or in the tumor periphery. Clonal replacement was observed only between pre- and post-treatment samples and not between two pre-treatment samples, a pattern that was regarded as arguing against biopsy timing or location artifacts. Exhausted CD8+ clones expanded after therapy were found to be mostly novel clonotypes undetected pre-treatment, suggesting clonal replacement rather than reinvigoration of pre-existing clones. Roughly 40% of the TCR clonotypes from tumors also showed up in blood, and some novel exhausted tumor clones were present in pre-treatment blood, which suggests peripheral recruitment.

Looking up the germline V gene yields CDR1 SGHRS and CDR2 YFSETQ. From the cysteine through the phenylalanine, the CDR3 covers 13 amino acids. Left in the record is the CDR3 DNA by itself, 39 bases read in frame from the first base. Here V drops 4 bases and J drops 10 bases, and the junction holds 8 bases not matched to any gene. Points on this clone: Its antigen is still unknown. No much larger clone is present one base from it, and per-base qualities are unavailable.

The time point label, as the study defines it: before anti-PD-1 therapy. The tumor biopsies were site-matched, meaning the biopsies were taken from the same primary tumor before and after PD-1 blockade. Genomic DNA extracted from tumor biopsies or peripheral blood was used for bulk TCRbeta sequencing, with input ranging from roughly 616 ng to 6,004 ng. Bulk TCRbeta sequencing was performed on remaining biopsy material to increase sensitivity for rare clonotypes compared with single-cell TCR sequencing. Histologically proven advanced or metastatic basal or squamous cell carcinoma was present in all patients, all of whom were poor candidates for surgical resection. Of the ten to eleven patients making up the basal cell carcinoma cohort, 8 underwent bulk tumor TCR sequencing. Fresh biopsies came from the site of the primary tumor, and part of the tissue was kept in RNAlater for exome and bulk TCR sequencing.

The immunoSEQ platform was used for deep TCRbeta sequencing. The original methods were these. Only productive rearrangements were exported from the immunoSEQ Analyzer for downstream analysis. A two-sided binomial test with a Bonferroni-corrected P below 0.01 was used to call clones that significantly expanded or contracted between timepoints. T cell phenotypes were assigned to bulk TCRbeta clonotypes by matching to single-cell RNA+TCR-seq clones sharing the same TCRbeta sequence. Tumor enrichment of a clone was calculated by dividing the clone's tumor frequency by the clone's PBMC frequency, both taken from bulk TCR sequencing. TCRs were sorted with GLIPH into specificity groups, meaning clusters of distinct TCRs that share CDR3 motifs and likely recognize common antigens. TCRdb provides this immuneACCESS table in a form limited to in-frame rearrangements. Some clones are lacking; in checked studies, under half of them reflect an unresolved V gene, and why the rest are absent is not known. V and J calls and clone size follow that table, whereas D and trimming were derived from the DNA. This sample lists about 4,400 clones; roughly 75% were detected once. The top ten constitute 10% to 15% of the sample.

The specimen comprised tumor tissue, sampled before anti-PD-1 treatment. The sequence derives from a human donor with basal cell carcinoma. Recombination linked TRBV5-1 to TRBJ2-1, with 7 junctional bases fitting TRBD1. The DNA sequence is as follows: TGCGCCAGCAGCCCGACAGGGATCTGGGAGCAGTTCTTC. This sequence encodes CASSPTGIWEQFF.